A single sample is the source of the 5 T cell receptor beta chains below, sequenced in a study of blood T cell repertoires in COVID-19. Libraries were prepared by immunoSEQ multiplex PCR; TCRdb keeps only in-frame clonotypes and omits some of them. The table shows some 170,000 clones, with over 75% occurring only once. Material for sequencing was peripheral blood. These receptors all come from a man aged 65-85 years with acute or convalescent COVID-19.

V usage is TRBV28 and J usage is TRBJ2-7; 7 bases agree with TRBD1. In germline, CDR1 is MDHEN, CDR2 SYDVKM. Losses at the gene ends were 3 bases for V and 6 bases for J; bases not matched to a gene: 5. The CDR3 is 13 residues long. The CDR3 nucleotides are TGTGCCAGCAGTTTTCGCCCAGGGGGCGAGCAGTACTTC. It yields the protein CASSFRPGGEQYF.

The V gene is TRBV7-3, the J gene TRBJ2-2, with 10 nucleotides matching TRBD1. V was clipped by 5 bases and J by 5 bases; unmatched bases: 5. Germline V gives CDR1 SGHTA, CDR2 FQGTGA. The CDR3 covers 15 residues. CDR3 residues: CASSRGQGRTGELFF. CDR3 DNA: TGTGCCAGCAGCCGGGGACAGGGGAGGACCGGGGAGCTGTTTTTT.

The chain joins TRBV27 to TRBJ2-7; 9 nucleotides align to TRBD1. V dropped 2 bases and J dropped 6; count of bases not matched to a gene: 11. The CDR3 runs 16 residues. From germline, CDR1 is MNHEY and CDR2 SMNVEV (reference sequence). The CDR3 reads CASSLNYRTGDTEQYF. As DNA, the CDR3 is TGTGCCAGCAGTTTAAATTACAGGACAGGGGACACCGAGCAGTACTTC.

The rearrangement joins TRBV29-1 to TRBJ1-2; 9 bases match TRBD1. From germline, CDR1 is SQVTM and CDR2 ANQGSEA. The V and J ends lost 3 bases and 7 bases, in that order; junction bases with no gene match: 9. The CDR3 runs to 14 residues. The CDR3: CSVDGTGRGTGYTF. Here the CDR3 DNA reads TGCAGCGTTGATGGGACAGGGCGTGGGACTGGCTACACCTTC.

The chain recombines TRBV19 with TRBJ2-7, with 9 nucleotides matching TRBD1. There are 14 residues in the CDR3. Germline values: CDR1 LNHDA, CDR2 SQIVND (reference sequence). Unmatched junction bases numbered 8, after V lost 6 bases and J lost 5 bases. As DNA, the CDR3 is TGTGCCAGTAGCCCCGGGACAGGGCTACACGAGCAGTACTTC. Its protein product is CASSPGTGLHEQYF.